This paragraph reports one TCR beta chain. What it binds is unknown. The sample belongs to a study of CD4 T cells in relation to SARS-CoV-2 and coronaviruses. Study in general: ViraFEST: approximately 10-day antigen culture of PBMCs, then TCR beta CDR3 sequencing.

CD4+ T cells from unexposed donors were obtained before the COVID-19 pandemic (2011-2018). After 10 to 11 days of culture, CD4+ T cells were isolated. Study-wide findings and caveats: Monoreactive clones expanded significantly more to SARS-CoV-2 than crossreactive clones did.

The method was immunoSEQ multiplex PCR; TCRdb's version includes in-frame clones alone and lacks a portion of them. The sample lists around 18,000 clones, around 79% occurring once. CDR1 and CDR2 from the germline V gene are SQVTM and ANQGSEA. The CDR3 is 14 amino acids. The junction had 4 bases not matched to a gene; V was cut back by 1 base and J by 4 bases. This TCR was sampled from a human donor in good health. This chain uses TRBV29-1 with TRBJ2-5; 9 positions agree with TRBD2. The sequencing input was CD4+ T cells from PBMCs, cultured in vitro. Here the CDR3 reads CSVEVAGAAETQYF. In DNA, the CDR3 is TGCAGCGTTGAAGTAGCGGGAGCGGCAGAGACCCAGTACTTC. Full variable domain (missing parts from reference TRBV29-1 and TRBJ2-5): SAVISQKPSRDICQRGTSLTIQCQVDSQVTMMFWYRQQPGQSLTLIATANQGSEATYESGFVIDKFPISRPNLTFSTLTVSNMSPEDSSIYLCSVEVAGAAETQYFGPGTRLLVL.